The text below deals with one TCR beta chain. The antigen is unknown. Amplification used 60 Vbeta primers and 13 Jbeta primers. The data were produced by immunoSEQ multiplex PCR, yet TCRdb's version contains in-frame clones alone and is incomplete. The sample shows 100,000 or so clones, around 63% of them seen only once. The record originates from a study of cytomegalovirus exposure and HLA in healthy donors. Study-wide points: Reportedly, HLA-A and HLA-B alleles of most subjects were accurately predicted from TCR beta. A classifier reportedly called cytomegalovirus status with high sensitivity and specificity.

Sequenced material: PBMCs. The origin of this receptor is a human donor in good health.

In DNA form, the CDR3 reads TGTGCTAGTTCACACCGATCTAGCACAGATACGCAGTATTTT. It yields the protein CASSHRSSTDTQYF. The chain is built from TRBV12-5 and TRBJ2-3, with unresolved D. V was cut by 8 bases and J by 0 bases, with 12 bases left in between. The CDR3 totals 14 residues. The germline V gene has CDR1 LGHNT and CDR2 FRNRAP.